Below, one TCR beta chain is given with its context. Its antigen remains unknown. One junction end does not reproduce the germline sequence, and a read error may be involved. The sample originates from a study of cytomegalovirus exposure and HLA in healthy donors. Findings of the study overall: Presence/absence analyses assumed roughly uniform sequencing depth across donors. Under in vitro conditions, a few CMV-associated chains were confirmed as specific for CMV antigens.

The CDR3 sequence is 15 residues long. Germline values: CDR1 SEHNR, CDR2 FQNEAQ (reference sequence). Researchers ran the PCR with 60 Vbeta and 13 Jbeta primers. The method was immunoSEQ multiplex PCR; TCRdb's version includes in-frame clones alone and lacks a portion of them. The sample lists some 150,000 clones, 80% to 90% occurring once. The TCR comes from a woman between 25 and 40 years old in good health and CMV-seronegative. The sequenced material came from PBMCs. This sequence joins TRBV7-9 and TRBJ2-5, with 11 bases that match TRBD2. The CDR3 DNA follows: TGTTCCAGCAGCTTAGCTAGCGGGGGGCAAGAGACCCAGTACTTC. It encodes CSSSLASGGQETQYF.